Below are 21 T cell receptor beta chains sequenced from a single sample in a study of blood T cell repertoires in COVID-19. Some clones are missing from TCRdb's copy, which holds only in-frame ones; the method was immunoSEQ multiplex PCR. Here the sample spans 250,000 to 350,000 clones, roughly 87% being singletons. Sequencing was done on a sample of peripheral blood. The receptors were gathered from a man aged 18-30 years with active or convalescent COVID-19.

The gene calls are TRBV2 and TRBJ1-2; possibly TRBD1 for D (6 bases). Germline V CDR1 and CDR2: SNHLY, FYNNEI. The CDR3 sequence is 14 residues long. V gave up 2 bases and J gave up 4 bases, with 11 bases separating them. The chain's CDR3 is CASSELSRGYGYTF. In DNA form, the CDR3 reads TGTGCCAGCAGTGAATTAAGCAGGGGCTATGGCTACACCTTC.

The count of this clone is one. V gene TRBV5-1 combines with J gene TRBJ2-5, with D perhaps TRBD2 (7 bases). The length of the CDR3 is 18 residues. The V gene lost 4 bases and the J gene lost 1 base, with 23 bases spanning the gap. Germline values: CDR1 SGHRS, CDR2 YFSETQ. CDR3: CASSVPSIGRGFQETQYF. The DNA of the CDR3 is TGCGCCAGCAGCGTACCCTCGATAGGGAGGGGGTTCCAAGAGACCCAGTACTTC.

This chain links TRBV6-5 with TRBJ1-2; D is unresolved. With 6 bases removed from V and 4 bases from J, the gap between germline ends came to 18 bases. Germline V gives CDR1 MNHEY, CDR2 SVGAGI. The CDR3 is 15 residues long. The CDR3 DNA reads TGTGCCAGCAGACTTGGTGGGAGGGTCGGCTATGGCTACACCTTC. It codes for CASRLGGRVGYGYTF.

CDR3: CASTLQGYTEAFF. For the CDR3, the DNA is TGTGCCAGCACTTTACAGGGGTACACTGAAGCTTTCTTT. The rearrangement links TRBV6-5 to TRBJ1-1; TRBD1 agrees at 7 bases. Losses at the gene ends were 7 bases for V and 3 bases for J; bases not matched to a gene: 5. Germline V CDR1 and CDR2: MNHEY, SVGAGI. The CDR3 totals 13 residues.

The chain employs TRBV3-1 (or the pseudogene TRBV3-2) and TRBJ1-2; D unresolved. CDR3 size: 13 residues. Germline V CDR1 and CDR2: LGHDT, YNNKEL (reference sequence). With 1 base removed from V and 3 bases from J, the gap between germline ends came to 6 bases. DNA of the CDR3: TGTGCCAGCAGCCAAGCCGGGGACTATGGCTACACCTTC. It codes for CASSQAGDYGYTF.

The chain carries TRBV18 and TRBJ2-1; 11 nucleotides match TRBD1. The germline V gene has CDR1 KGHSH and CDR2 LQKENI. J was trimmed by 5 bases and V by 2 bases; bases with no gene match: 5. This CDR3 contains 16 residues. The CDR3 reads CASSPRTGGAHNEQFF. The CDR3, as DNA: TGTGCCAGCTCACCAAGGACAGGGGGCGCCCACAATGAGCAGTTCTTC.

This rearrangement joins TRBV28 to TRBJ2-3; TRBD2 aligns across 7 bases. The CDR3 runs to 15 residues. V shed 3 bases and J 3 bases; nucleotides not matched to a gene: 6. Germline CDR1 reads MDHEN; CDR2 reads SYDVKM. CDR3 residues: CASSLASGPTDTQYF. CDR3 DNA: TGTGCCAGCAGTTTGGCTAGCGGACCGACAGATACGCAGTATTTT.

This clone was seen a few times. This rearrangement joins TRBV4-1 to TRBJ1-2, with D perhaps matching TRBD1 (5 bases). The germline V gene encodes CDR1 MGHRA and CDR2 YSYEKL. This CDR3 comprises 15 residues. Trimming removed 0 bases at V and 3 bases at J, with 11 bases between. The CDR3 DNA reads as TGCGCCAGCAGCCAAGACAGGGCCCGATACTATGGCTACACCTTC. It translates to CASSQDRARYYGYTF.

This rearrangement joins TRBV7-9 to TRBJ2-7; possibly TRBD2 for D (6 bases). The ends were cut back, 8 bases at V and 6 bases at J, with 20 bases in the middle. This CDR3 contains 14 residues. Germline lookup yields CDR1 SEHNR and CDR2 FQNEAQ (reference sequence). DNA for the CDR3: TGTGCCAGCGCCCAGGTTGGAGGGGAGGTCGAGCAGTACTTC. Its protein product is CASAQVGGEVEQYF.

This chain connects TRBV5-5 to TRBJ2-7; TRBD1 might be the D (5 bases). Germline V gene lookup returns CDR1 SGHKS and CDR2 YYEKEE (reference sequence). The CDR3 is made up of 15 amino acids. The V end lost 0 bases, the J end lost 2 bases, and 12 bases lay between the germline ends. This CDR3 reads CASSLGRVAAYEQYF. CDR3 bases: TGTGCCAGCAGCTTGGGCAGGGTAGCTGCCTACGAGCAGTACTTC.

This chain joins TRBV5-1 and TRBJ1-4; tentatively, D is TRBD1 (5 bases). Trimming shortened V by 4 bases and J by 6 bases, and 16 bases separated the two germline ends. The length of the CDR3 is 15 residues. CDR1 and CDR2 from the germline V gene are SGHRS and YFSETQ. CDR3 sequence (DNA): TGCGCCAGCAGCGGACGGGACTTCCGTGATGAAAAACTGTTTTTT. It encodes CASSGRDFRDEKLFF. Full variable domain (missing parts from reference TRBV5-1 and TRBJ1-4): KAGVTQTPRYLIKTRGQQVTLSCSPISGHRSVSWYQQTPGQGLQFLFEYFSETQRNKGNFPGRFSGRQFSNSRSEMNVSTLELGDSALYLCASSGRDFRDEKLFFGSGTQLSVL.

CDR3 bases: TGTGCCAGCAGCTTAGGTCCTAGCGGGGGCCAAGAGACCCAGTACTTC. As protein: CASSLGPSGGQETQYF. V usage is TRBV7-8 and J usage is TRBJ2-5; 10 bases map to TRBD2. Germline V gene sequence: CDR1 SGHVS, CDR2 FQNEAQ. The CDR3 is 16 amino acids. The V and J ends lost 1 base and 1 base, in that order; junction bases with no gene match: 3.

DNA for the CDR3: TGCGCCAGCAGCTTGACCGGGGCGGGAAGGGGCAATGAGCAGTTCTTC. Translation: CASSLTGAGRGNEQFF. V usage is TRBV5-1 and J usage is TRBJ2-1, with a possible D match to TRBD2 (6 bases). Germline V lookup: CDR1 SGHRS, CDR2 YFSETQ. Trimming left V 1 base short and J 6 bases short, with 17 bases between. The CDR3 has 16 residues. Full variable domain (outside the CDR3, taken from reference TRBV5-1 and TRBJ2-1): KAGVTQTPRYLIKTRGQQVTLSCSPISGHRSVSWYQQTPGQGLQFLFEYFSETQRNKGNFPGRFSGRQFSNSRSEMNVSTLELGDSALYLCASSLTGAGRGNEQFFGPGTRLTVL.

The chain has TRBV19 and TRBJ1-1; possible D gene TRBD1, 6 bases. The CDR3 contains 12 residues. V was cut by 10 bases and J by 7 bases, with 16 bases left in between. CDR1 and CDR2 from the germline V gene are LNHDA and SQIVND (reference sequence). The CDR3 region is CATRQVEGEAFF. CDR3 DNA sequence: TGTGCCACCAGACAGGTAGAGGGTGAAGCTTTCTTT.

The chain uses TRBV15 and TRBJ1-6; D is ambiguous. Between the trimmed V and J ends, which lost 1 base and 7 bases, there was a span of 8 bases. CDR3 length: 14 amino acids. CDR1 is LNHNV, CDR2 YYDKDF, per germline (reference sequence). Here the CDR3 DNA reads TGTGCCACCAGCAGAGGTGCAGTCAATTCACCCCTCCACTTT. Its translation: CATSRGAVNSPLHF.

The rearrangement joins TRBV4-3 to TRBJ1-1; a possible D gene is TRBD1 (5 bases). Germline V gives CDR1 LGHNA, CDR2 YSLEER. The CDR3 spans 15 residues. V lost 0 bases, J lost 5 bases, and 13 bases lay in between. The CDR3 is CASSQDRGLRTEAFF. CDR3 coding DNA: TGCGCCAGCAGCCAAGATCGGGGGTTAAGGACTGAAGCTTTCTTT.

This chain uses TRBV27 with TRBJ2-4, with TRBD1 matching 7 bases. The CDR3 has 15 amino acids. CDR1 and CDR2 (germline): MNHEY, SMNVEV (reference sequence). V shed 6 bases and J 1 base; nucleotides not matched to a gene: 6. In DNA form, the CDR3 reads TGTGCCAGCAGCCCGATACAGGGGGCCAAAAACATTCAGTACTTC. Protein sequence: CASSPIQGAKNIQYF.

J is TRBJ2-6 and V is TRBV2, with D maybe TRBD2 (6 bases). The CDR3 extends over 14 amino acids. The V end was cut by 4 bases, the J end by 2 bases, with 6 bases between. Germline lookup yields CDR1 SNHLY and CDR2 FYNNEI. The CDR3 region is CASSGGAGANVLTF. The CDR3 DNA is TGTGCCAGCAGTGGGGGGGCTGGGGCCAACGTCCTGACTTTC.

This clone was counted once. The rearrangement links TRBV4-3 to TRBJ1-2, with TRBD1 matching over 8 bases. Germline V lookup: CDR1 LGHNA, CDR2 YSLEER. CDR3 length: 15 residues. The V and J ends lost 8 bases and 0 bases, in that order; junction bases with no gene match: 8. CDR3 DNA: TGCGCCAGCGGGAACAGGGGGGGATCTAACTATGGCTACACCTTC. It encodes CASGNRGGSNYGYTF.

This chain links TRBV5-6 with TRBJ1-5, with D unclear. Trimming removed 0 bases from V and 6 bases from J, with 7 bases in between. The germline CDR1 and CDR2 sequences are SGHDT and YYEEEE. The CDR3 spans 13 residues. The CDR3 reads CASSLGSSQPQHF. CDR3 bases: TGTGCCAGCAGCTTGGGTTCCAGTCAGCCCCAGCATTTT.

This sequence joins TRBV5-6 and TRBJ2-3; D perhaps matches TRBD2 (5 bases). The CDR3 is 14 amino acids. Looked up from germline, CDR1 is SGHDT and CDR2 is YYEEEE. V dropped 3 bases and J dropped 3 bases, with 11 bases sitting between them. DNA for the CDR3: TGTGCCAGCAGCTCCACAAGAGGGACAGATACGCAGTATTTT. This encodes CASSSTRGTDTQYF.